This T cell receptor beta chain was obtained from a study of Ad26.COV2.S vaccination and SARS-CoV-2 variants. Clones were sequenced by immunoSEQ multiplex PCR, and TCRdb holds only the in-frame ones, with some missing. The sample has 500,000 or so clones; roughly 89% are singletons. The sample's treatment: around 19 received Ad26.COV2.S at low or high dose, single or two shots; roughly five received placebo; per-sample allocation not given. The study sampled participants on day 63 after the first vaccine or placebo injection. What was given as vaccine was an Ad26 vector encoding Wuhan-strain SARS-CoV-2 spike. CDR1 and CDR2 (germline): MNHEY, SVGAGI. V shed 5 bases, J shed 8 bases, and the junction held 7 bases outside the gene matches. The CDR3 consists of 15 residues.

This clonotype was sampled from a person aged 18-60 years who received the Ad26.COV2.S COVID-19 vaccine or a placebo. The chain recombines TRBV6-5 with TRBJ2-1, with TRBD2 matching 12 bases. This sample comprised peripheral blood, obtained in a trial of Ad26.COV2.S vaccine versus placebo. The CDR3 region is CASSTLAGGRHEQFF. The CDR3, as DNA: TGTGCCAGCAGTACTCTAGCGGGGGGGCGGCATGAGCAGTTCTTC.